This note documents a single T cell receptor (beta chain) sequence. The antigen remains undetermined. Germline V gene data show CDR1 as WNHNN and CDR2 as SYGVQD (reference sequence). The V and J ends lost 5 bases and 4 bases, in that order; junction bases with no gene match: 7. The CDR3 has 14 amino acids. Data came from immunoSEQ multiplex PCR; TCRdb stores just in-frame clones and leaves some out. The sample has 55,000 to 75,000 clones, roughly 72% seen once. The data were obtained in a study of vaccination effects on CD4 cells after COVID-19. Study summary: Vaccination of participants consisted of two doses of either the BNT162b2 or mRNA-1273 vaccine.

CD4+ T cells specific for antigen were expanded with viral peptide pools by the ViraFEST assay before sequencing. When around nine days of culture had elapsed, CD4+ T cells were isolated. Nucleocapsid antibody tests were negative, and the vaccine recipients had no prior SARS-CoV-2 infection. With about 9.8 ug/ml peptides and around 9.6 IU/ml IL-2, around 2.1 million PBMC per well were cultured. A half-medium replacement with IL-2 medium was carried out on days 3 and 7. Study-level results: Small numbers of convalescent patients limited the study. It also lacked early post-infection timepoints.

The rearrangement joins TRBV10-1 to TRBJ1-1; 7 bases match TRBD1. This TCR was recovered from a human donor who received a COVID-19 vaccine. This specimen was CD4+ T cells from PBMCs cultured with HCoV-OC43 spike peptides, taken before COVID-19 vaccination. Specified subset: HCoV-OC43 spike overlapping peptide pool stimulation. This chain's CDR3 is CASSLGTASTEAFF. CDR3 sequence (DNA): TGCGCCAGCAGTCTAGGGACAGCCAGCACTGAAGCTTTCTTT.